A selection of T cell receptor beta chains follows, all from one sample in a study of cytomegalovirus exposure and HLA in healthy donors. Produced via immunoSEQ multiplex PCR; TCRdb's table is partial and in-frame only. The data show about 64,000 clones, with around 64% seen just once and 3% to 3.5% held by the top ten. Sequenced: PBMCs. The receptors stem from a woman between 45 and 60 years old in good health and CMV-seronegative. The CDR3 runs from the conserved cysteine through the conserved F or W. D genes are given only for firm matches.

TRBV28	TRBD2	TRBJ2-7	CASSLGLAGVYEQYF
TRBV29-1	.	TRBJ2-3	CSVEGASGSTDTQYF
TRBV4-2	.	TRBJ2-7	CASSGGQGGSGRYYEQYF
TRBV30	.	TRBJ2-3	CAWRLAASTDTQYF
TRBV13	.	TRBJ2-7	CASSLFDEQYF
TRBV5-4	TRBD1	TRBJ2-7	CASSLGGTGGNEQCF
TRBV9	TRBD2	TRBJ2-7	CASSAGLAGVSEQYF
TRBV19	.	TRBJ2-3	CASSRGENTDTQYF
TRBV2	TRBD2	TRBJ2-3	CASTRERADTQYF
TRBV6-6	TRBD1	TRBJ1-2	CASSYTGGDYGYTF
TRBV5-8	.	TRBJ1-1	CASRRWQNTEAFF
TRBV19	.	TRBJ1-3	CASSPAAGGTGNTIYF
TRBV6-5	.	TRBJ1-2	CASSLSRGVLNGYTF
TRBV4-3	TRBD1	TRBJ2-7	CASSLGTGTSYEQYF
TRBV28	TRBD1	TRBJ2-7	CASSLGGQGKHEQYF
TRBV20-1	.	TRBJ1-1	CSARESYEAFF
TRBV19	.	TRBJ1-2	CASSPGRGNYGYTF
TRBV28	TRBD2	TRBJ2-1	CASSLFGTNAGEQFF
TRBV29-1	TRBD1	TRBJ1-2	CSVDRGQNYGYTF
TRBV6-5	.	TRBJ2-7	CASSYLSGQGEDEQYF
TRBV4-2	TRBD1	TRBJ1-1	CASSQDHRGVMNTEAFF
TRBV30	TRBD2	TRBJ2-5	CAWSAGTSGRETQYF
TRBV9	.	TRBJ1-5	CASSPGDRNQPQHF
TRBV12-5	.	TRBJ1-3	CASGLVRAGEGYTIYF
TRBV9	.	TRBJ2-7	CASSGGLLPYEQYF
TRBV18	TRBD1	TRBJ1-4	CASSPLQGAGEKLFF
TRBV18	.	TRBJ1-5	CASSPSAGGGNQPQHF
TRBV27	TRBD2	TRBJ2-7	CASSLAAGASYEQYF
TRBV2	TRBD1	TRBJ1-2	CASTTGGDYGYTF
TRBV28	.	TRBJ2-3	CASSSPLASSTDTQYF
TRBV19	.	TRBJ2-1	CASSISGEYNEQFF
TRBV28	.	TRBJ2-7	CASSLLQGEQYF
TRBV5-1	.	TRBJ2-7	CASSFGQGLDEQYF
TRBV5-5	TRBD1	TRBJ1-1	CASSLLQGDTEAFF
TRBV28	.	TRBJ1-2	CASSLWRGLQGYGYTF
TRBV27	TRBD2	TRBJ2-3	CASSRPGLAGVIDTQYF
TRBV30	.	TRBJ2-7	CALALPYEQYF
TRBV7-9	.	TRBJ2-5	CSSHPGGTAGETQYF
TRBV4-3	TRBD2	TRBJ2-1	CASSQSIAGGSYNEQFF
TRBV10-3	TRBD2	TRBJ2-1	CATGTNDEQFF
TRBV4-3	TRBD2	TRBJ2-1	CASSRLYTSENEQFF
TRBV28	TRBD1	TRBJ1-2	CASNQDRGQGGYTF
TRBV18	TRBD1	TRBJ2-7	CASSPLTGKYEQYF
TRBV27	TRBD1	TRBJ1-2	CASSSYRGSRGYTF
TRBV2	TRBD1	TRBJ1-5	CASNPDRGINQPQHF
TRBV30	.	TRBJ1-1	CAWTGTNTEAFF
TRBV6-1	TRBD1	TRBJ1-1	CASSESPGQEAEAFF
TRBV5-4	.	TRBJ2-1	CASSSTGDSYNEQFF
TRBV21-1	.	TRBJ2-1	CASSKGVGQGAYNEQFF
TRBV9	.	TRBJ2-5	CASSPPTGAETQYF
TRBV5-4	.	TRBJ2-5	CASSLDEWETQYF
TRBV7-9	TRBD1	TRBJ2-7	CSSSPGQGREYEQYF
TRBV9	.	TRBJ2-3	CASSVVSSTDTQYF
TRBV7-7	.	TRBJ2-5	CASSLAMGQGGETQYF
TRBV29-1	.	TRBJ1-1	CSAVPNGDTEAFF
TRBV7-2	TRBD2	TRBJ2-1	CATGTSGSEQFF
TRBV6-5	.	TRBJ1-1	CASSYWRGTEAFF
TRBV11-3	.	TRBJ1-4	CASSSAEKLFF